This entry features one T cell receptor beta chain sequence. The antigen remains unidentified. V gave up 3 bases and J gave up 5 bases, with 10 bases separating them. Germline V gene data show CDR1 as SNHLY and CDR2 as FYNNEI. This CDR3 region has 14 residues. Using immunoSEQ multiplex PCR, the repertoire was profiled, and TCRdb retains in-frame clones only, with some absent. The sample includes about 150,000 clones, more than 80% of them seen just once. This sample was taken from a study of T cell responses to AZD1222 COVID-19 vaccine. Study findings and constraints: Clonal diversity was possibly underestimated, and white British individuals and females predominated among donors. CD4 TCRs associated with vaccination spanned spike, dominating at 160-218 and 743-854.

The chain recombines TRBV2 with TRBJ2-2; TRBD1 is a possible D gene (6 bases). The TCR comes from an adult who received the MenACWY meningococcal vaccine as a control. Source: peripheral blood, taken 28 days after the second dose of the MenACWY control vaccine. CDR3 sequence (DNA): TGTGCCAGCAGTGACCAGGGGCAGACCGGGGAGCTGTTTTTT. Its translation is CASSDQGQTGELFF.